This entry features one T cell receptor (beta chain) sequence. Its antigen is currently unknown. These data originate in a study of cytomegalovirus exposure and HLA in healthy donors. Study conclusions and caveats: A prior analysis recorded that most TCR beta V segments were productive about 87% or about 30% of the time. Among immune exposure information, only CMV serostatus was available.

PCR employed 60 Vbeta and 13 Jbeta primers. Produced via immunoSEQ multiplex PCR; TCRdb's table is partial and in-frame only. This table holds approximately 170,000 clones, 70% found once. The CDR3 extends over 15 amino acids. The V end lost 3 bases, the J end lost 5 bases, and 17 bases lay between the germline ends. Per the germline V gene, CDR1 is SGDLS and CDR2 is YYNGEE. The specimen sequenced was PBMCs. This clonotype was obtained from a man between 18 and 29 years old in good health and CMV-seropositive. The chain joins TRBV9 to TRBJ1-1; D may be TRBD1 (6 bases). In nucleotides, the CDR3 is TGTGCCAGCAGCGAAAGGGGGGGGATGGATACTGAAGCTTTCTTT. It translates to CASSERGGMDTEAFF.